The text below deals with one T cell receptor beta chain. Its antigen is currently unknown. The data were taken from a study of shared clonotypes between healthy human individuals. Study-level background: Donors had three CD4 naive, three CD4 memory, two CD8 naive and one CD8 memory plate apiece.

Germline V CDR1 and CDR2: SGHAT, FQDESV (reference sequence). This CDR3 is 13 amino acids long. Trimming cost V 5 bases and J 4 bases; bases outside gene matches: 5. CD45RO-negative CD8 cells positively selected for CCR7 made up the naive population, which excluded terminally differentiated effector memory CD45RA+ cells. Study-wide findings and caveats: Clonotypes not shared had lower generation probabilities than those common to all four donors.

As handled by the study authors: Quality scores were absent from the junction-only immunoSEQ sequences, so filtering differed. The assay was immunoSEQ multiplex PCR, and TCRdb's table has in-frame clones only and misses some. That table gives V, J and clone size, and the DNA gave D and trimming. The table lists fewer than 700,000 clones, about 95% of them singletons. The sample taken for sequencing was naive CD8+ T cells sorted from blood. V is TRBV11-1 and J is TRBJ2-7, with TRBD1 matching over 7 bases. This clonotype was sampled from a woman in her 30s in good health. The CDR3: CASSPKDRYEQYF. The CDR3 nucleotides are TGTGCCAGCAGCCCCAAGGACAGGTACGAGCAGTACTTC.